This T cell receptor beta chain was identified in a study of cytotoxic CD8 clonotypes in ibrutinib-treated CLL. Study information: Each sample contained, on average, about 250,000 productive templates and tens of thousands of productive rearrangements.

The germline V gene encodes CDR1 SNHLY and CDR2 FYNNEI. V was clipped by 8 bases and J by 5 bases; unmatched bases: 9. The CDR3 is 14 amino acids. Investigators sought sequencing depths of between 1 in 200,000 and 1 in 1 million T cells. TCRdb's table, derived via immunoSEQ multiplex PCR, lists solely in-frame clones and lacks some. The repertoire holds approximately 92,000 clones, with roughly three quarters as singletons. The chain recombines TRBV2 with TRBJ1-1, with TRBD1 identical over 9 bases. The source is a human donor with chronic lymphocytic leukemia. The sequences come from PBMCs, collected after 24 months of ibrutinib treatment. The CDR3 loop reads CASGRTGVGTEAFF. In DNA, the CDR3 is TGTGCCAGCGGACGGACAGGGGTTGGGACTGAAGCTTTCTTT.